A single sample is the source of the 21 T cell receptor beta chains below, sequenced in a study of identical twins. MiXCR, applied by TCRdb to the 5' RACE reads, yields one record per CDR3 protein. The sample has 400,000 or so distinct CDR3 sequences; around 9.7% are singletons. Sequenced input: naive T cells sorted from blood. The receptors originated from a woman in her forties or fifties in good health.

The CDR3 DNA reads TGTGCCAGCAGTTTCAGGGGTGGTACTCAGCCCCAGCATTTT. Its protein is CASSFRGGTQPQHF. The chain carries TRBV27 and TRBJ1-5; D perhaps matches TRBD1 (6 bases). Trimming removed 3 bases at V and 6 bases at J, with 12 bases between. Per germline, CDR1 MNHEY and CDR2 SMNVEV (reference sequence). CDR3 length equals 14 residues.

This clonotype was observed a few times. V gene TRBV5-1 combines with J gene TRBJ2-1; D perhaps matches TRBD2 (6 bases). Germline CDR1 and CDR2: SGHRS and YFSETQ. The V gene lost 6 bases and the J gene lost 2 bases, with 12 bases spanning the gap. The CDR3 spans 14 residues. The CDR3 loop reads CASKRETAYNEQFF. The DNA of the CDR3 is TGCGCCAGCAAACGGGAGACCGCCTACAATGAGCAGTTCTTC.

This clonotype showed up many times. This chain connects TRBV12-5 to TRBJ2-7; TRBD1 might be the D (6 bases). V lost 1 base and J lost 2, with 9 bases in between. Per the germline V gene, CDR1 is LGHNT and CDR2 is FRNRAP. The CDR3 contains 14 residues. CDR3 loop: CASGLGGHPYEQYV. The CDR3 DNA follows: TGTGCTAGTGGTTTGGGGGGACATCCCTACGAGCAGTACGTC.

The chain joins TRBV5-1 to TRBJ1-4; the D is unclear. V was trimmed by 0 bases and J by 8 bases, leaving 14 bases between them. The CDR3 runs 15 residues. Looked up from germline, CDR1 is SGHRS and CDR2 is YFSETQ. CDR3: CASSLGGSALEKLFF. CDR3 bases: TGCGCCAGCAGCTTGGGGGGATCGGCGCTAGAAAAACTGTTTTTT.

This clonotype was counted between two and nine times. The rearrangement joins TRBV30 to TRBJ2-7; D not resolved. In germline, CDR1 is GTSNPN, CDR2 SVGIG (reference sequence). V lost 0 bases and J lost 10, with 13 bases in between. The CDR3 has 12 residues. The CDR3 loop reads CAWSVLITSQYF. The CDR3 coding sequence is TGTGCCTGGAGTGTACTCATAACAAGTCAGTACTTC.

V and J are TRBV12-3 or TRBV12-4 and TRBJ1-1; tentatively, D is TRBD1 (5 bases). V was trimmed by 10 bases and J by 4 bases, leaving 22 bases between them. The CDR3 sequence is 15 residues long. CDR3 sequence: CAIKGSPQHRTEAFF. In DNA form, the CDR3 reads TGTGCCATCAAGGGGTCACCTCAGCATCGCACTGAAGCTTTCTTT.

This clonotype occurred a few times. CDR3 nucleotide sequence: TGTGCTAGTGGATCCCGGGCCTGGGGAGATGAAAAACTGTTTTTT. Residues: CASGSRAWGDEKLFF. The chain couples TRBV12-5 to TRBJ1-4; D not certain. The CDR3 is 15 amino acids. The germline CDR1 and CDR2 sequences are LGHNT and FRNRAP. Deletions cut 6 bases from V and 6 bases from J, with 17 bases between. Full variable domain (rest looked up from reference TRBV12-5 and TRBJ1-4): DARVTQTPRHKVTEMGQEVTMRCQPILGHNTVFWYRQTMMQGLELLAYFRNRAPLDDSGMPKDRFSAEMPDATLATLKIQPSEPRDSAVYFCASGSRAWGDEKLFFGSGTQLSVL.

This clonotype showed up just a few times. This chain joins TRBV3-1 and TRBJ2-2; 12 bases match TRBD2. The ends lost 2 bases at V and 4 bases at J; junction bases unmatched: 2. Germline CDR1 reads LGHDT; CDR2 reads YNNKEL (reference sequence). The CDR3 loop spans 16 amino acids. CDR3 in DNA: TGTGCCAGCAGCCAAACACTAGCGGGAGGCACCGGGGAGCTGTTTTTT. Protein product: CASSQTLAGGTGELFF.

This clonotype was recorded a few times. The chain employs TRBV4-1 and TRBJ2-6; 11 nucleotides line up with TRBD2. Trimming removed 1 base from V and 3 bases from J; junction bases left unmatched: 5. The CDR3 length is 18 residues. CDR1 and CDR2 (germline): MGHRA, YSYEKL. In nucleotides, the CDR3 is TGCGCCAGCAGCCAAGTACTAGCGGGAGCAGGTGGGGCCAACGTCCTGACTTTC. Amino acid sequence: CASSQVLAGAGGANVLTF.

The chain joins TRBV5-6 to TRBJ2-7; D not resolved. This CDR3 has 13 residues. The V and J ends lost 0 bases and 11 bases respectively, with 15 bases between them. From germline, CDR1 is SGHDT and CDR2 YYEEEE. The CDR3, as DNA: TGTGCCAGCAGCTTGGTGGCAGCTGTGCAGGAGTACGTC. Translation: CASSLVAAVQEYV.

The CDR3 loop is CASSLDARLAAYNEQFF. The CDR3 DNA follows: TGTGCCAGCAGCTTGGATGCACGGCTAGCGGCTTACAATGAGCAGTTCTTC. The chain uses TRBV5-5 and TRBJ2-1, with 7 positions matching TRBD2. Germline V gives CDR1 SGHKS, CDR2 YYEKEE (reference sequence). V lost 0 bases to trimming and J lost 4 bases; unmatched junction nucleotides: 10. This CDR3 has 17 amino acids.

This clonotype was picked up a small number of times. The chain uses TRBV4-1 and TRBJ2-3, with a tentative D call TRBD2 (5 bases). This CDR3 is built from 15 residues. V gave up 0 bases and J gave up 8 bases, with 15 bases separating them. CDR1 MGHRA and CDR2 YSYEKL come from the germline V gene. This CDR3 is CASSQEKGMEVTQYF. CDR3 coding DNA: TGCGCCAGCAGCCAAGAAAAAGGCATGGAGGTTACGCAGTATTTT.

This clonotype was recorded a few times. V gene TRBV12-3 or TRBV12-4 combines with J gene TRBJ2-1; 9 positions match TRBD1. V gave up 2 bases and J gave up 12 bases; unmatched junction bases: 11. The CDR3 has 15 amino acids. This chain's CDR3 is CASSLLDRGSAWQFF. The CDR3, as DNA: TGTGCCAGCAGTTTATTGGACAGGGGTAGTGCTTGGCAGTTCTTC.

In this sample, this clonotype turned up many times. The chain recombines TRBV24-1 with TRBJ2-1; D is undetermined. This CDR3 is built from 9 residues. Trimming shortened V by 8 bases and J by 6 bases, and 1 base separated the two germline ends. Germline V CDR1 and CDR2: KGHDR, SFDVKD. CDR3 residues: CATTNEQFF. CDR3 nucleotide sequence: TGTGCCACCACCAATGAGCAGTTCTTC.

The V gene is TRBV28, the J gene TRBJ2-1, with a tentative D call TRBD1 (5 bases). The germline V and J ends were trimmed by 8 bases and 8 bases, with 13 bases remaining between them. The CDR3 extends over 12 amino acids. Looked up from germline, CDR1 is MDHEN and CDR2 is SYDVKM. CDR3 protein: CASRHQGYEQFF. In DNA, the CDR3 is TGTGCCAGCCGCCACCAGGGCTATGAGCAGTTCTTC.

This rearrangement joins TRBV9 to TRBJ2-3; 12 bases match TRBD2. Germline V gene lookup returns CDR1 SGDLS and CDR2 YYNGEE. The trim removed 5 bases at V and 3 bases at J, leaving 4 bases unmatched. CDR3 length: 15 residues. The CDR3 loop is CASRVGTSGTDTQYF. In nucleotides, the CDR3 is TGTGCCAGCAGAGTCGGGACTAGCGGGACAGATACGCAGTATTTT.

The chain is built from TRBV6-5 and TRBJ2-1; D not resolved. Trimming shortened V by 7 bases and J by 4 bases, and 5 bases separated the two germline ends. CDR1 is MNHEY and CDR2 is SVGAGI in the germline V gene. This CDR3 contains 11 residues. In nucleotides, the CDR3 is TGTGCCAGCAAAGAATACAATGAGCAGTTCTTC. Translation: CASKEYNEQFF.

The chain couples TRBV5-1 to TRBJ2-3; 13 nucleotides agree with TRBD2. Germline V gives CDR1 SGHRS, CDR2 YFSETQ. The ends lost 4 bases at V and 2 bases at J; junction bases unmatched: 4. The CDR3 runs to 16 residues. In DNA, the CDR3 is TGCGCCAGCAGCCCCGGACTAGCGGGAGACACAGATACGCAGTATTTT. Translation gives CASSPGLAGDTDTQYF.

This clonotype was observed many times. The V and J genes are TRBV27 and TRBJ2-3; D remains ambiguous. In germline, CDR1 is MNHEY, CDR2 SMNVEV (reference sequence). The CDR3 has 12 amino acids. V was trimmed by 1 base and J by 6 bases, leaving 5 bases between them. CDR3 in DNA: TGTGCCAGCAGTTTATACCGGGATACGCAGTATTTT. Residues: CASSLYRDTQYF.

This clonotype was counted many times. This sequence joins TRBV14 and TRBJ2-1, with D possibly matching TRBD2 (6 bases). This CDR3 has 17 amino acids. Germline V lookup: CDR1 SGHDN, CDR2 FVKESK. Between the trimmed V and J ends, which lost 1 base and 2 bases, there was a span of 15 bases. For the CDR3, the DNA is TGTGCCAGCAGCCAAGTCGTTGGGAGGCCCACCTACAATGAGCAGTTCTTC. Protein sequence: CASSQVVGRPTYNEQFF. Combining the CDR3 with reference TRBV14 and TRBJ2-1 gives the whole variable domain EAGVTQFPSHSVIEKGQTVTLRCDPISGHDNLYWYRRVMGKEIKFLLHFVKESKQDESGMPNNRFLAERTGGTYSTLKVQPAELEDSGVYFCASSQVVGRPTYNEQFFGPGTRLTVL.

The J gene is TRBJ2-5, the V gene TRBV4-1, with D possibly called TRBD1 or TRBD2 (6 bases each). The CDR3 runs 16 residues. V gave up 4 bases and J gave up 7 bases, with 22 bases separating them. CDR1 is MGHRA and CDR2 is YSYEKL in the germline V gene. The CDR3 sequence: CASSPLSRGESWTQYF. The CDR3 DNA reads TGCGCCAGCAGCCCCCTGTCGAGGGGGGAGAGTTGGACCCAGTACTTC.